This T cell receptor (beta chain) was recovered during a study of regulatory T cells in long-lasting Graves disease. The study, taken as a whole, reports: It is possible that accuracy was reduced by the small size of the sample. Fewer public clonotypes were shared by new patients (under 1,000) than by persistent patients (roughly 2,500). The study found lower TCR diversity in persistent Graves' patients than in newly diagnosed ones.

The table lists this clonotype with a few counts. Its specificity is unknown. This CDR3 region has 14 residues. Between the trimmed V and J ends, which lost 4 bases and 2 bases, there was a span of 15 bases. Germline CDR1 and CDR2: DFQATT and SNEGSKA (reference sequence). Construction of TCR beta libraries relied on iRepertoire HTBI primers and on Arm-PCR targeting CDR3 regions. MiXCR was run by TCRdb on the multiplex PCR reads, yielding one entry per CDR3 protein. The table shows 700,000 or so distinct CDR3 sequences, with approximately 31% occurring only once. The time point here: persistent/refractory GD, antithyroid drugs over 5 years with positive TRAb. After RNA was extracted from PBMCs, the TCR library was made from it.

This chain uses TRBV20-1 with TRBJ2-7, with D perhaps TRBD1 (5 bases). This clonotype was obtained from a female donor with Graves disease. Sequences were derived from peripheral blood mononuclear cells (PBMCs), sampled when the disease was refractory, from a patient treated with antithyroid drugs. For the CDR3, the DNA is TGCAGTGCTACCCCGCCAGGGATAACCTACGAGCAGTACTTC. Translating gives CSATPPGITYEQYF.